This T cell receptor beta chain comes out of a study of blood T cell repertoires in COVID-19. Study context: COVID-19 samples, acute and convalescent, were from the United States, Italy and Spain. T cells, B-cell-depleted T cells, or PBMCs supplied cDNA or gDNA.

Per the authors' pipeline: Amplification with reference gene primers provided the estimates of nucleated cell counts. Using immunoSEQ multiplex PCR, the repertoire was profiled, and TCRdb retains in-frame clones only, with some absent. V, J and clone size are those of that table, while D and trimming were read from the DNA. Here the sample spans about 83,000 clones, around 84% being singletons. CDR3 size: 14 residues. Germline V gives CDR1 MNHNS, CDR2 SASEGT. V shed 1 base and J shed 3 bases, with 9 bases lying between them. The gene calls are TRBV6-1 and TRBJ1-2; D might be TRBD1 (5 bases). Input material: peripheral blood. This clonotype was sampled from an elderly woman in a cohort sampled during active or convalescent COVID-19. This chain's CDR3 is CASSEEGPYYGYTF. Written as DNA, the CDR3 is TGTGCCAGCAGTGAAGAGGGGCCCTACTATGGCTACACCTTC.